Described below is a single T cell receptor beta chain sequence and its context. Its antigen remains unidentified. Germline is not matched at one junction end, which may reflect a read error. The data were taken from a study of cytomegalovirus exposure and HLA in healthy donors. Both 60 Vbeta primers and 13 Jbeta primers went into the PCR. Repertoires were generated with immunoSEQ multiplex PCR, while TCRdb's copy carries only in-frame clones and drops some. The sample includes about 110,000 clones, 70% to 80% of them seen just once. The study's findings and limits: Donors were assumed by presence/absence analyses to have roughly uniform sequencing depth.

Germline V gene data show CDR1 as SGHTA and CDR2 as FQGNSA. The CDR3 is 11 amino acids. The sequence was obtained from a middle-aged woman in good health and CMV-seropositive. Sequencing used PBMCs. The J gene is TRBJ1-1, the V gene TRBV7-2; D uncertain. The CDR3 sequence: CASSFSIWATF. CDR3 sequence (DNA): TGTGCCAGCAGCTTTTCCATCTGGGCGACCTTT.